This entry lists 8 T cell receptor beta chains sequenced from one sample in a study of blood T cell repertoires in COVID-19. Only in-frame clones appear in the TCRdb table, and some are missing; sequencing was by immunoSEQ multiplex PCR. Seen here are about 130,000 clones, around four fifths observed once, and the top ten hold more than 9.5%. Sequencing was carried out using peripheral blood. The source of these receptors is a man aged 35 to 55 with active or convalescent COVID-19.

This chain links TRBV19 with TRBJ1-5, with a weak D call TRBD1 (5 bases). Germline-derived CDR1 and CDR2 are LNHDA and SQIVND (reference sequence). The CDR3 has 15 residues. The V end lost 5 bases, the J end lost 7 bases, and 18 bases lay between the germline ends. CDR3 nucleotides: TGTGCCAGTAGTCAAGTTCGGGGGGGTCCCCAGCCCCAGCATTTT. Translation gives CASSQVRGGPQPQHF. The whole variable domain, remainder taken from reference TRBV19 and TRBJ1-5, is DGGITQSPKYLFRKEGQNVTLSCEQNLNHDAMYWYRQDPGQGLRLIYYSQIVNDFQKGDIAEGYSVSREKKESFPLTVTSAQKNPTAFYLCASSQVRGGPQPQHFGDGTRLSIL.

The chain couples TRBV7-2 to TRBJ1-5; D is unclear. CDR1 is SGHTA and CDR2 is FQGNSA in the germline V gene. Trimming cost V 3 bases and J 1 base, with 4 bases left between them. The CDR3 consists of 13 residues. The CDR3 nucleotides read TGTGCCAGCAGCTTTGAGAGCAATCAGCCCCAGCATTTT. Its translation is CASSFESNQPQHF.

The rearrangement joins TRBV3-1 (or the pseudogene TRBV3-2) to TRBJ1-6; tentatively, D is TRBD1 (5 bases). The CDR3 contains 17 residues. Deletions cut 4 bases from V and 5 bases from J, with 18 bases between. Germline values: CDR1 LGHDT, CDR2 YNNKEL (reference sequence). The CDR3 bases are TGTGCCAGCAGCCTCTTGGGGGGAGACAAACATAATTCACCCCTCCACTTT. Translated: CASSLLGGDKHNSPLHF.

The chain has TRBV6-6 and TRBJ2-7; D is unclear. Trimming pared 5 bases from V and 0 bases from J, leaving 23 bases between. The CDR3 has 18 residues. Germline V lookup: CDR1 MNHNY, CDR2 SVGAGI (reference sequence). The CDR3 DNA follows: TGTGCCAGCAGTCGTTACTCCCTGGGCTTATCGAGCTCCTACGAGCAGTACTTC. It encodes CASSRYSLGLSSSYEQYF.

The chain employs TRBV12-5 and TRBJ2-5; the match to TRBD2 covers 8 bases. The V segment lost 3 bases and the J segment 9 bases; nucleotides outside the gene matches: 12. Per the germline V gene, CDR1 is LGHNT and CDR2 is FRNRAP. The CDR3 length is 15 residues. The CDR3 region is CASGFGGGGPGAQYF. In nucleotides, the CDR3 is TGTGCTAGTGGTTTCGGGGGCGGGGGGCCCGGGGCCCAGTACTTC.

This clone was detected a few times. The CDR3 coding sequence is TGTGCCAGCAGTTACGGGAGGGGGAGCAATCAGCCCCAGCATTTT. This codes for CASSYGRGSNQPQHF. The rearrangement joins TRBV6-5 to TRBJ1-5; D perhaps matches TRBD1 (6 bases). The germline V gene has CDR1 MNHEY and CDR2 SVGAGI. This CDR3 is 15 amino acids long. V was clipped by 2 bases and J by 1 base, with 9 bases between them.

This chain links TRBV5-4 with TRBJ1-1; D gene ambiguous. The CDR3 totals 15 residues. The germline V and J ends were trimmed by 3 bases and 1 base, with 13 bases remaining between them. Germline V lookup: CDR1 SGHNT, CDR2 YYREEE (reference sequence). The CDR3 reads CASSSAEAANTEAFF. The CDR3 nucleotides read TGTGCCAGCAGCTCGGCCGAGGCAGCGAACACTGAAGCTTTCTTT.

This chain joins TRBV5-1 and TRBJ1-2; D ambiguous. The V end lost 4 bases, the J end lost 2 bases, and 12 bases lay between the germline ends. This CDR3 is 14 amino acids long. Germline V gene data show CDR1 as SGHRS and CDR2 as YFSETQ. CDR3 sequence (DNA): TGCGCCAGCAGCGTGGATAGTGAGAACTATGGCTACACCTTC. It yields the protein CASSVDSENYGYTF.